A single sample gave rise to the 22 T cell receptor beta chains below, sequenced in a study of cytomegalovirus exposure and HLA in healthy donors. Vbeta (60) and Jbeta (13) primers were used in the PCR. Method: immunoSEQ multiplex PCR; TCRdb's copy keeps in-frame clones and lacks some. This sample has around 130,000 clones, with around 85% found just once. The source material was PBMCs. These receptors were collected from a young woman in good health and CMV-seropositive.

The chain recombines TRBV30 with TRBJ2-2; 9 positions agree with TRBD2. J gave up 5 bases and V 3 bases, and 4 bases lay outside the gene matches. CDR1 is GTSNPN and CDR2 is SVGIG in the germline V gene (reference sequence). The CDR3 is 14 residues long. In DNA, the CDR3 is TGTGCCTGGAGGCGGGAGGGCCAGACCGGGGAGCTGTTTTTT. It translates to CAWRREGQTGELFF.

The chain carries TRBV7-2 and TRBJ1-2; D not resolved. Germline V CDR1 and CDR2: SGHTA, FQGNSA. The CDR3 loop spans 12 amino acids. V shed 6 bases and J shed 2 bases, with 7 bases lying between them. The CDR3 region has the DNA TGTGCCAGCAGTCCCCTAAACTATGGCTACACCTTC. Its translation is CASSPLNYGYTF.

The chain links TRBV5-1 to TRBJ2-3, with TRBD2 matching over 10 bases. CDR3 size: 21 residues. J gave up 0 bases and V 2 bases, and 18 bases lay outside the gene matches. The germline V gene encodes CDR1 SGHRS and CDR2 YFSETQ. The CDR3 is CASSFLPSRVAGGLSTDTQYF. The CDR3 nucleotides are TGCGCCAGCAGCTTCCTACCTTCACGGGTAGCGGGGGGTCTGAGCACAGATACGCAGTATTTT.

The chain uses TRBV10-1 and TRBJ2-3; 8 positions agree with TRBD1. Germline-derived CDR1 and CDR2 are WNHNN and SYGVQD (reference sequence). Trimming cost V 6 bases and J 2 bases; bases outside gene matches: 4. This CDR3 is 14 amino acids long. CDR3 region: CASSRDRSTDTQYF. The CDR3 region has the DNA TGCGCCAGCAGCCGGGACAGGTCCACAGATACGCAGTATTTT.

The chain combines TRBV7-9 with TRBJ1-1, with a weak D call TRBD1 (5 bases). The germline gives CDR1 SEHNR, CDR2 FQNEAQ (reference sequence). The CDR3 totals 16 residues. Trimming cost V 5 bases and J 6 bases, with 22 bases left between them. The CDR3 region is CASSPPAPASRAEAFF. As DNA, the CDR3 is TGTGCCAGCAGCCCCCCGGCCCCGGCAAGCAGGGCTGAAGCTTTCTTT. The whole variable domain, filled in from reference TRBV7-9 and TRBJ1-1, reads DTGVSQNPRHKITKRGQNVTFRCDPISEHNRLYWYRQTLGQGPEFLTYFQNEAQLEKSRLLSDRFSAERPKGSFSTLEIQRTEQGDSAMYLCASSPPAPASRAEAFFGQGTRLTVV.

This chain links TRBV5-1 with TRBJ2-5; tentative D call: TRBD2 (6 bases). The V gene's germline CDR1 is SGHRS and CDR2 YFSETQ. V dropped 4 bases and J dropped 3 bases, with 10 bases sitting between them. CDR3 size: 13 residues. As DNA, the CDR3 is TGCGCCAGCAGCGAGGGACTGGAAGAGACCCAGTACTTC. This encodes CASSEGLEETQYF.

This chain joins TRBV7-9 and TRBJ2-2; TRBD2 is a possible D gene (6 bases). The germline V and J ends were trimmed by 1 base and 5 bases, with 11 bases remaining between them. This CDR3 is 15 amino acids long. Germline loops: CDR1 SEHNR, CDR2 FQNEAQ (reference sequence). The CDR3 region has the DNA TGTGCCAGCAGCTTAGTAAGGGAGGCGACCGGGGAGCTGTTTTTT. The encoded protein is CASSLVREATGELFF.

The gene calls are TRBV7-9 and TRBJ1-2, with D unresolved. Germline V gene lookup returns CDR1 SEHNR and CDR2 FQNEAQ (reference sequence). The CDR3 loop spans 13 amino acids. V lost 5 bases and J lost 0, with 7 bases in between. In nucleotides, the CDR3 is TGTGCCAGCAGCCCTGTTACTAACTATGGCTACACCTTC. This encodes CASSPVTNYGYTF.

The rearrangement links TRBV25-1 to TRBJ2-2; D unclear. Germline V gene sequence: CDR1 MGHDK, CDR2 SYGVNS. The CDR3 loop spans 13 amino acids. V was clipped by 6 bases and J by 1 base, with 6 bases between them. This CDR3 reads CASRPGNTGELFF. CDR3 in DNA: TGTGCCAGCAGGCCGGGGAACACCGGGGAGCTGTTTTTT.

This chain connects TRBV5-4 to TRBJ1-3; D remains unclear. Trimming pared 1 base from V and 0 bases from J, leaving 5 bases between. The germline gives CDR1 SGHNT, CDR2 YYREEE (reference sequence). This CDR3 spans 14 amino acids. The CDR3, as DNA: TGTGCCAGCAGCTTGCAGAACTCTGGAAACACCATATATTTT. Translating it yields CASSLQNSGNTIYF.

This clone was seen a few times. The rearrangement links TRBV6-1 to TRBJ1-6; possibly TRBD1 for D (6 bases). Trimming shortened V by 2 bases and J by 8 bases, and 13 bases separated the two germline ends. Per the germline V gene, CDR1 is MNHNS and CDR2 is SASEGT. The CDR3 is 15 residues long. CDR3 nucleotide sequence: TGTGCCAGCAGTGAAATAGGGGGAAGGGATTCACCCCTCCACTTT. It specifies CASSEIGGRDSPLHF.

This clone was recorded once. The same CDR3 can be traced to other DNA sequences in this sample. CDR3 DNA: TGCGCCAGCAGCTATGGGGACAGGGATGGCTACACCTTC. As protein: CASSYGDRDGYTF. The chain is built from TRBV5-1 and TRBJ1-2; 9 bases match TRBD1. The CDR3 has 13 residues. From germline, CDR1 is SGHRS and CDR2 YFSETQ. V was pared by 3 bases and J by 6 bases, with 3 bases of the junction left unmatched.

This chain links TRBV18 with TRBJ1-5; 7 nucleotides agree with TRBD1. The CDR3 loop spans 15 amino acids. The V gene end was trimmed by 1 base and the J gene end by 7 bases; junction bases not matched to a gene: 7. Germline V CDR1 and CDR2: KGHSH, LQKENI. In DNA form, the CDR3 reads TGTGCCAGCTCACCACGACAGGGAAGGGACCAGCCCCAGCATTTT. It is translated as CASSPRQGRDQPQHF.

The CDR3 sequence is CASCSGTDDYEQYF. In nucleotides, the CDR3 is TGCGCCAGCTGCTCCGGGACAGATGACTACGAGCAGTACTTC. The rearrangement joins TRBV5-1 to TRBJ2-7, with 7 bases that match TRBD1. This CDR3 is 14 amino acids long. Germline lookup yields CDR1 SGHRS and CDR2 YFSETQ. Trimming took 7 bases from V and 3 from J; bases not matched to a gene: 10.

CDR3 nucleotides: TGTGCCAGCAGTTATTCTACAGGGGGCAGCACTGAAGCTTTCTTT. Translating it yields CASSYSTGGSTEAFF. The rearrangement uses TRBV28 and TRBJ1-1; the match to TRBD1 covers 9 bases. Germline V gene data show CDR1 as MDHEN and CDR2 as SYDVKM. The CDR3 loop spans 15 amino acids. The trim removed 4 bases at V and 4 bases at J, leaving 7 bases unmatched.

The V gene is TRBV19, the J gene TRBJ1-1; TRBD1 agrees at 7 bases. V shed 5 bases and J 6 bases; nucleotides not matched to a gene: 3. The CDR3 covers 12 residues. The germline V gene encodes CDR1 LNHDA and CDR2 SQIVND (reference sequence). CDR3 loop: CASSWDSSEAFF. The CDR3 nucleotides read TGTGCCAGTAGTTGGGACAGCTCTGAAGCTTTCTTT.

This clone was seen a few times. One end of the junction fails to match germline, which may point to a read error. This sequence joins TRBV7-7 and TRBJ2-2, with no clear D. The CDR3 loop spans 13 amino acids. Germline CDR1 is SSHAT and CDR2 is FNYEAQ (reference sequence). The CDR3: CASSLQWTGELFF. The CDR3 bases are TGTGCTAGCAGCTTACAGTGGACCGGGGAGCTGTTTTTT.

The chain combines TRBV5-1 with TRBJ2-7; D is possibly TRBD2 (6 bases). Germline V gene data show CDR1 as SGHRS and CDR2 as YFSETQ. CDR3 length: 16 residues. V lost 4 bases and J lost 0, with 17 bases in between. CDR3 region: CASSHPGRGSSYEQYF. The DNA for the CDR3 is TGCGCCAGCAGCCACCCTGGACGGGGGAGCTCCTACGAGCAGTACTTC.

The J gene is TRBJ1-2, the V gene TRBV6-5; 9 bases align to TRBD1. Unmatched junction bases numbered 9, after V lost 5 bases and J lost 8 bases. Germline V gene lookup returns CDR1 MNHEY and CDR2 SVGAGI. The CDR3 is made up of 14 amino acids. The CDR3 region is CASSTTGGAGGYTF. DNA of the CDR3: TGTGCCAGCAGTACCACAGGGGGCGCGGGGGGCTACACCTTC.

This clone was seen only once. The chain links TRBV19 to TRBJ1-5; D not resolved. Germline CDR1 LNHDA, CDR2 SQIVND (reference sequence). This CDR3 region has 14 residues. V shed 1 base and J shed 2 bases, with 6 bases lying between them. The CDR3 spells CASSIVVGNQPQHF. The CDR3 nucleotides read TGTGCCAGTAGTATAGTGGTAGGCAATCAGCCCCAGCATTTT. The full variable domain, its missing parts supplied by reference TRBV19 and TRBJ1-5, is DGGITQSPKYLFRKEGQNVTLSCEQNLNHDAMYWYRQDPGQGLRLIYYSQIVNDFQKGDIAEGYSVSREKKESFPLTVTSAQKNPTAFYLCASSIVVGNQPQHFGDGTRLSIL.

The gene calls are TRBV5-1 and TRBJ2-1; TRBD1 matches at 9 bases. CDR1 and CDR2 (germline): SGHRS, YFSETQ. This CDR3 has 15 amino acids. Trimming took 7 bases from V and 4 from J; bases not matched to a gene: 9. The CDR3 here is CASAGTGPTYNEQFF. CDR3 DNA sequence: TGCGCCAGCGCCGGGACAGGGCCCACTTACAATGAGCAGTTCTTC.

This clone occurred a few times. This rearrangement joins TRBV30 to TRBJ2-5; D remains ambiguous. This CDR3 contains 13 residues. The germline V and J ends were trimmed by 0 bases and 1 base, with 6 bases remaining between them. Germline V lookup: CDR1 GTSNPN, CDR2 SVGIG (reference sequence). The CDR3 region is CAWSVSPQETQYF. CDR3 nucleotides: TGTGCCTGGAGTGTCTCTCCCCAAGAGACCCAGTACTTC.